Shown below are 10 T cell receptor beta chains from a single sample sequenced in a study of shared clonotypes between healthy human individuals. Produced via immunoSEQ multiplex PCR; TCRdb's table is partial and in-frame only. Among around 1 million clones listed, around 80% were seen once. Material: memory CD4+ T cells sorted from blood. The subset is: CD45RA-negative fraction. These receptors originate from a man aged 18 to 29 in good health.

As regards this clone: Other DNA sequences in this specimen translate into the identical CDR3. The chain is built from TRBV18 and TRBJ1-2; 8 bases align to TRBD1. V shed 3 bases and J 4 bases; nucleotides not matched to a gene: 1. This CDR3 contains 13 residues. The V gene's germline CDR1 is KGHSH and CDR2 LQKENI. The CDR3 spells CASSPGTGYGYTF. The CDR3 DNA reads as TGTGCCAGCTCACCTGGGACAGGCTATGGCTACACCTTC.

A note on this clone: Other nucleotide sequences from this sample produce the same CDR3. This sequence joins TRBV18 and TRBJ2-7; 7 bases agree with TRBD1. The CDR3 is 14 amino acids. Germline-derived CDR1 and CDR2 are KGHSH and LQKENI. J lost 0 bases, V lost 3 bases, and 2 bases had no gene match. CDR3 sequence (DNA): TGTGCCAGCTCACCGGGACAGAGCTCCTACGAGCAGTACTTC. Amino acid sequence: CASSPGQSSYEQYF.

Of note for this clone: Other DNA sequences in this specimen translate into the identical CDR3. The V and J genes are TRBV5-1 and TRBJ1-1; the D gene is possibly TRBD1 (5 bases). Germline CDR1 and CDR2: SGHRS and YFSETQ. The V and J ends lost 1 base and 1 base respectively, with 8 bases between them. The CDR3 is 14 residues long. The CDR3 DNA is TGCGCCAGCAGCTTGCGAGGGGCGAACACTGAAGCTTTCTTT. This encodes CASSLRGANTEAFF.

This chain uses TRBV5-1 with TRBJ2-5; TRBD2 agrees at 10 bases. From germline, CDR1 is SGHRS and CDR2 YFSETQ. The CDR3 loop spans 18 amino acids. V lost 1 base and J lost 4; bases outside the gene matches: 13. The CDR3 coding sequence is TGCGCCAGCAGCTTGCGGGAGGGAATCGAGCGGGGGGGAGAGACCCAGTACTTC. This gives the protein CASSLREGIERGGETQYF.

The chain combines TRBV7-9 with TRBJ1-5; TRBD1 might be the D (5 bases). Looked up from germline, CDR1 is SEHNR and CDR2 is FQNEAQ (reference sequence). CDR3 length: 15 residues. The V end lost 1 base, the J end lost 5 bases, and 12 bases lay between the germline ends. CDR3 in DNA: TGTGCCAGCAGCTTAGGCCAGGGATTAGATCAGCCCCAGCATTTT. It specifies CASSLGQGLDQPQHF. Looking up the rest from reference TRBV7-9 and TRBJ1-5 gives the full variable domain: DTGVSQNPRHKITKRGQNVTFRCDPISEHNRLYWYRQTLGQGPEFLTYFQNEAQLEKSRLLSDRFSAERPKGSFSTLEIQRTEQGDSAMYLCASSLGQGLDQPQHFGDGTRLSIL.

The chain couples TRBV5-4 to TRBJ1-4; 7 bases line up with TRBD1. The CDR3 totals 15 residues. Germline V gives CDR1 SGHNT, CDR2 YYREEE (reference sequence). With V trimmed by 4 bases and J by 5 bases, 8 bases remained unmatched. The CDR3 spells CASSRKGAGNEKLFF. CDR3 sequence (DNA): TGTGCCAGCAGCCGGAAGGGGGCCGGAAATGAAAAACTGTTTTTT.

CDR3 residues: CASSASGRVDEQFF. The CDR3 DNA sequence: TGTGCCAGCAGCGCTAGCGGGAGGGTCGATGAGCAGTTCTTC. The J gene is TRBJ2-1, the V gene TRBV6-6, with 12 nucleotides matching TRBD2. Germline CDR1 and CDR2: MNHNY and SVGAGI (reference sequence). This CDR3 region has 14 residues. The V segment lost 6 bases and the J segment 8 bases; nucleotides outside the gene matches: 5.

This clone has a handful of counts. The rearrangement uses TRBV6-1 and TRBJ1-2; 9 bases are a match to TRBD1. With V trimmed by 6 bases and J by 14 bases, 16 bases remained unmatched. Germline CDR1 and CDR2: MNHNS and SASEGT. The CDR3 covers 14 residues. CDR3 amino acids: CASREGGQGFSWTF. The CDR3 region has the DNA TGTGCCAGCAGGGAGGGGGGACAGGGTTTTTCGTGGACCTTC.

This clone showed up just a few times. The chain employs TRBV27 and TRBJ1-4, with D perhaps TRBD1 (6 bases). CDR3 length: 14 residues. The germline gives CDR1 MNHEY, CDR2 SMNVEV (reference sequence). The V end lost 8 bases, the J end lost 8 bases, and 18 bases lay between the germline ends. The CDR3 DNA sequence: TGTGCCAGCGGTCGTGGGTTGACAGGAGAAAAACTGTTTTTT. Its translation is CASGRGLTGEKLFF.

The table lists this clone with a count of one. The rearrangement joins TRBV6-1 to TRBJ2-3; D gene ambiguous. Trimming pared 1 base from V and 10 bases from J, leaving 12 bases between. This CDR3 comprises 13 residues. Germline loops: CDR1 MNHNS, CDR2 SASEGT. CDR3 loop: CASSEDVGIAQYF. Here the CDR3 DNA reads TGTGCCAGCAGTGAAGATGTGGGAATCGCGCAGTATTTT.